This T cell receptor beta chain emerged from a study of shared clonotypes between healthy human individuals. The repertoire was sequenced with immunoSEQ multiplex PCR; TCRdb's copy has only in-frame clones and lacks some. The data show under 600,000 clones, with about 96% seen just once and approximately 0.06% held by the top ten. Trimming pared 0 bases from V and 2 bases from J, leaving 10 bases between. The CDR3 has 16 residues. Germline V gene sequence: CDR1 MGHRA, CDR2 YSYEKL. The rearrangement joins TRBV4-1 to TRBJ2-2; D might be TRBD1 or TRBD2, each matching 5 bases. The source material was naive CD4+ T cells sorted from blood. Subset here: CD45RA+ positively selected. This sequence originates from a woman in her twenties or thirties in good health. CDR3 residues: CASSQDGTVNTGELFF. In DNA, the CDR3 is TGCGCCAGCAGCCAAGATGGGACGGTTAACACCGGGGAGCTGTTTTTT.